The 25 T cell receptor beta chains listed next were all sequenced from one sample in a study of CD8+ T cells in alopecia areata. Extraction and reverse transcription of RNA yielded cDNA as the sequencing template. Method: immunoSEQ multiplex PCR; TCRdb's copy keeps in-frame clones and lacks some. The data show 150,000 to 200,000 clones, about three fifths seen once. As for treatment: oral pan-JAK inhibitor, 5-10 mg twice daily. Source: CD4+ T cells sorted from blood, taken at week 24, from a patient treated with tofacitinib. The source of these receptors is a human donor with alopecia areata.

Comments on this clone: Distinct nucleotide sequences in the sample also encode this CDR3. The chain links TRBV6-1 to TRBJ1-5; D is unclear. CDR1 and CDR2 from the germline V gene are MNHNS and SASEGT. The CDR3 loop spans 12 amino acids. V lost 7 bases and J 2 bases, leaving 6 bases between the germline ends. The CDR3: CASTGGNQPQHF. DNA of the CDR3: TGTGCCAGCACCGGCGGCAATCAGCCCCAGCATTTT.

The genes are TRBV30 and TRBJ1-2, with D maybe TRBD1 (6 bases). Deletions cut 3 bases from V and 5 bases from J, with 16 bases between. This CDR3 is built from 14 residues. Germline lookup yields CDR1 GTSNPN and CDR2 SVGIG (reference sequence). DNA of the CDR3: TGTGCCTGGAGGGCCCTTGACAGGAGTTATGGCTACACCTTC. Its protein is CAWRALDRSYGYTF.

CDR3 sequence (DNA): TGTGCCAGCAGTTATGGGACAGATGAATGGCCCCAGCATTTT. This encodes CASSYGTDEWPQHF. The chain carries TRBV6-5 and TRBJ1-5; 7 bases fit TRBD1. The CDR3 is 14 amino acids. Unmatched junction bases numbered 8, after V lost 3 bases and J lost 9 bases. Germline V CDR1 and CDR2: MNHEY, SVGAGI.

This clone occurred once. The chain uses TRBV11-2 and TRBJ1-6; D not resolved. The CDR3 totals 13 residues. Germline loops: CDR1 SGHAT, CDR2 FQNNGV. Trimming cost V 1 base and J 8 bases, with 6 bases left between them. In nucleotides, the CDR3 is TGTGCCAGCAGCTTAGCCCTATATTCACCCCTCCACTTT. Protein product: CASSLALYSPLHF.

The table lists this clone with a few counts. This chain connects TRBV4-3 to TRBJ1-3; 7 bases map to TRBD1. CDR3 length equals 16 residues. Unmatched junction bases numbered 5, after V lost 3 bases and J lost 0 bases. Germline V CDR1 and CDR2: LGHNA, YSLEER. This CDR3 reads CASSQEGQLSGNTIYF. Written as DNA, the CDR3 is TGCGCCAGCAGCCAGGAGGGACAGCTCTCTGGAAACACCATATATTTT.

The V and J genes are TRBV6-5 and TRBJ2-1, with a weak D call TRBD2 (5 bases). Germline loops: CDR1 MNHEY, CDR2 SVGAGI. CDR3 size: 11 residues. With 6 bases removed from V and 9 bases from J, the gap between germline ends came to 9 bases. The CDR3 reads CASSGDGEQFF. The CDR3 nucleotides are TGTGCCAGCAGCGGGGATGGTGAGCAGTTCTTC.

There are a few counts of this clone. V usage is TRBV5-6 and J usage is TRBJ2-7; TRBD1 agrees at 9 bases. V was clipped by 4 bases and J by 11 bases; unmatched bases: 10. Germline-derived CDR1 and CDR2 are SGHDT and YYEEEE. The CDR3 has 13 residues. This CDR3 is CASSGGTGRGEYF. The CDR3 nucleotides are TGTGCCAGCAGCGGCGGGACAGGGAGAGGGGAGTACTTC.

The rearrangement joins TRBV29-1 to TRBJ2-3; the match to TRBD2 covers 12 bases. The CDR3 loop spans 17 amino acids. J was trimmed by 0 bases and V by 6 bases; bases with no gene match: 10. Germline V gene data show CDR1 as SQVTM and CDR2 as ANQGSEA. The CDR3 here is CSVSGGLAGTSTDTQYF. The CDR3, as DNA: TGCAGCGTCTCCGGTGGACTAGCGGGAACTAGCACAGATACGCAGTATTTT.

The chain is built from TRBV10-3 and TRBJ2-7, with a tentative D call TRBD2 (6 bases). Trimming pared 2 bases from V and 4 bases from J, leaving 6 bases between. Per the germline V gene, CDR1 is ENHRY and CDR2 is SYGVKD. This CDR3 region has 12 residues. The CDR3 DNA sequence: TGTGCCATCAGTGAGGGAGGGTACGAGCAGTACTTC. Translation: CAISEGGYEQYF.

This clone occurred once. This rearrangement joins TRBV6-6 to TRBJ2-2, with D uncertain. Germline V gene sequence: CDR1 MNHNY, CDR2 SVGAGI (reference sequence). The CDR3 has 11 amino acids. V dropped 7 bases and J dropped 9 bases, with 9 bases sitting between them. The CDR3 reads CASILDRELFF. DNA for the CDR3: TGTGCCAGCATCCTCGATCGGGAGCTGTTTTTT.

This chain uses TRBV27 with TRBJ1-5, with D hard to call. Trimming left V 4 bases short and J 3 bases short, with 4 bases between. The CDR3 length is 12 residues. Germline V CDR1 and CDR2: MNHEY, SMNVEV (reference sequence). The CDR3 sequence is CASSSFNQPQHF. CDR3 DNA: TGTGCCAGCAGTTCGTTCAATCAGCCCCAGCATTTT.

This chain joins TRBV7-8 and TRBJ2-2, with D perhaps matching TRBD1 (5 bases). V was trimmed by 3 bases and J by 5 bases, leaving 16 bases between them. Germline assignment: CDR1 SGHVS and CDR2 FQNEAQ. This CDR3 comprises 16 residues. The CDR3 sequence: CASSLGRVLRTGELFF. CDR3 sequence (DNA): TGTGCCAGCAGCTTGGGCAGGGTCCTGAGAACCGGGGAGCTGTTTTTT.

This clone was seen repeatedly, ten times or more. The V call is TRBV9, the J call TRBJ2-7, with 9 bases fitting TRBD2. The CDR3 extends over 16 amino acids. The V segment lost 4 bases and the J segment 2 bases; nucleotides outside the gene matches: 10. From germline, CDR1 is SGDLS and CDR2 YYNGEE. CDR3 region: CASSPAVRGGPYEQYF. DNA of the CDR3: TGTGCCAGCAGCCCGGCTGTGCGGGGGGGCCCCTACGAGCAGTACTTC.

Only a few counts were recorded for this clone. The V gene is TRBV7-2, the J gene TRBJ1-4; 8 nucleotides line up with TRBD1. V was pared by 5 bases and J by 4 bases, with 9 bases of the junction left unmatched. Germline CDR1 and CDR2: SGHTA and FQGNSA. The CDR3 has 16 amino acids. Here the CDR3 reads CASSVNGQGLNEKLFF. CDR3 sequence (DNA): TGTGCCAGCAGCGTAAATGGACAGGGACTTAATGAAAAACTGTTTTTT.

A few counts support this clone. The gene calls are TRBV11-2 and TRBJ2-1; 7 nucleotides agree with TRBD1. Germline V gene sequence: CDR1 SGHAT, CDR2 FQNNGV. This CDR3 is 14 amino acids long. V lost 3 bases, J lost 4 bases, and 3 bases stayed unmatched. The CDR3 here is CASSFRDSYNEQFF. For the CDR3, the DNA is TGTGCCAGCAGCTTCCGGGACAGTTACAATGAGCAGTTCTTC.

This clone has a handful of counts. The chain uses TRBV30 and TRBJ1-3, with D possibly being TRBD1 (6 bases). The germline V and J ends were trimmed by 1 base and 2 bases, with 9 bases remaining between them. The CDR3 length is 14 residues. Looked up from germline, CDR1 is GTSNPN and CDR2 is SVGIG (reference sequence). This chain's CDR3 is CAWSGQAPGNTIYF. CDR3 coding DNA: TGTGCCTGGAGTGGACAGGCCCCTGGAAACACCATATATTTT.

On this clone itself: The junction and the germline gene differ at one end; a read error may be behind it. This chain joins TRBV29-1 and TRBJ2-6; maybe TRBD2 (5 bases). The CDR3 consists of 13 residues. Germline loops: CDR1 SQVTM, CDR2 ANQGSEA. Here the CDR3 DNA reads TGCAGCGTCGAAGTGAGGGAAGCCAACGTCCTGACTTTC. This codes for CSVEVREANVLTF. Full variable domain (remainder filled in from reference TRBV29-1 and TRBJ2-6): SAVISQKPSRDICQRGTSLTIQCQVDSQVTMMFWYRQQPGQSLTLIATANQGSEATYESGFVIDKFPISRPNLTFSTLTVSNMSPEDSSIYLCSVEVREANVLTFGAGSRLTVL.

This chain joins TRBV29-1 and TRBJ1-5; D unclear. CDR3 length: 13 residues. Germline V CDR1 and CDR2: SQVTM, ANQGSEA. V shed 6 bases and J shed 7 bases, with 16 bases lying between them. The CDR3 DNA reads as TGCAGCGTACAACGGGAGCGAGACCAGCCCCAGCATTTT. It codes for CSVQRERDQPQHF.

This chain joins TRBV2 and TRBJ1-1, with D uncertain. The CDR3 loop spans 11 amino acids. Trimming cost V 0 bases and J 6 bases, with 2 bases left between them. Germline lookup yields CDR1 SNHLY and CDR2 FYNNEI. CDR3 loop: CASSEAPEAFF. DNA for the CDR3: TGTGCCAGCAGTGAAGCCCCTGAAGCTTTCTTT.

This clone has only a few counts. This sequence joins TRBV2 and TRBJ1-2, with D maybe TRBD1 (5 bases). CDR3 size: 14 residues. V was cut by 5 bases and J by 5 bases, with 15 bases left in between. CDR1 and CDR2 (germline): SNHLY, FYNNEI. This CDR3 is CASSRAGTEYGYTF. CDR3 nucleotides: TGTGCCAGCAGTAGAGCTGGGACGGAGTATGGCTACACCTTC.

This clone was detected a few times. This rearrangement joins TRBV25-1 to TRBJ1-5; the D gene is possibly TRBD1 (6 bases). V gave up 4 bases and J gave up 2 bases, with 6 bases separating them. Germline assignment: CDR1 MGHDK and CDR2 SYGVNS. This CDR3 is built from 13 residues. The CDR3 loop is CASSGQGNQPQHF. The CDR3 bases are TGTGCCAGCAGTGGACAGGGCAATCAGCCCCAGCATTTT. Based on the CDR3 plus reference TRBV25-1 and TRBJ1-5, the full variable domain is EADIYQTPRYLVIGTGKKITLECSQTMGHDKMYWYQQDPGMELHLIHYSYGVNSTEKGDLSSESTVSRIRTEHFPLTLESARPSHTSQYLCASSGQGNQPQHFGDGTRLSIL.

V usage is TRBV9 and J usage is TRBJ1-3, with TRBD1 as a possible D gene (6 bases). The ends were cut back, 3 bases at V and 0 bases at J, with 10 bases in the middle. Per germline, CDR1 SGDLS and CDR2 YYNGEE. This CDR3 is built from 15 residues. CDR3 DNA sequence: TGTGCCAGCAGCGAGAGGGGGGTCTCTGGAAACACCATATATTTT. Amino acid sequence: CASSERGVSGNTIYF. Based on the CDR3 plus reference TRBV9 and TRBJ1-3, the full variable domain is DSGVTQTPKHLITATGQRVTLRCSPRSGDLSVYWYQQSLDQGLQFLIQYYNGEERAKGNILERFSAQQFPDLHSELNLSSLELGDSALYFCASSERGVSGNTIYFGEGSWLTVV.

The CDR3: CASSLGGSGGYTF. The CDR3 DNA sequence: TGTGCCAGCAGCTTAGGCGGGAGCGGAGGCTACACCTTC. The rearrangement joins TRBV7-9 to TRBJ1-2; D remains ambiguous. CDR1 and CDR2 (germline): SEHNR, FQNEAQ (reference sequence). Trimming shortened V by 1 base and J by 8 bases, and 11 bases separated the two germline ends. The CDR3 spans 13 residues. The full variable domain, in which reference TRBV7-9 and TRBJ1-2 provide the parts outside the CDR3, is DTGVSQNPRHKITKRGQNVTFRCDPISEHNRLYWYRQTLGQGPEFLTYFQNEAQLEKSRLLSDRFSAERPKGSFSTLEIQRTEQGDSAMYLCASSLGGSGGYTFGSGTRLTVV.

This clone was found a few times. This sequence joins TRBV5-1 and TRBJ2-1; D call uncertain. Per the germline V gene, CDR1 is SGHRS and CDR2 is YFSETQ. V gave up 2 bases and J gave up 13 bases, with 13 bases separating them. CDR3 length: 12 residues. CDR3: CASSFSDAPQFF. CDR3 bases: TGCGCCAGCAGCTTTTCCGACGCCCCCCAGTTCTTC.

The V and J genes are TRBV29-1 and TRBJ1-1; D ambiguous. The CDR3 covers 12 residues. V gave up 6 bases and J gave up 4 bases, with 12 bases separating them. CDR1 and CDR2 from the germline V gene are SQVTM and ANQGSEA. CDR3 nucleotide sequence: TGCAGCGTCCGGGGTTTCGTCACTGAAGCTTTCTTT. This codes for CSVRGFVTEAFF.